These 21 T cell receptor beta chains came from one sample sequenced in a study of OX40 agonist ivuxolimab in advanced cancers. This table comes from immunoSEQ multiplex PCR, and its TCRdb copy is limited to in-frame clones, with some not included. This table has around 74,000 clones, approximately 90% appearing once. This specimen was CD4+ or CD8+ T cells sorted from blood, taken in a trial of the OX40 agonist ivuxolimab. The receptor source for this set is an adult with an advanced solid tumor such as melanoma, head and neck, liver or kidney cancer.

The chain employs TRBV5-4 and TRBJ2-1, with 12 bases aligning to TRBD2. V lost 7 bases, J lost 10 bases, and 9 bases stayed unmatched. The germline V gene has CDR1 SGHNT and CDR2 YYREEE (reference sequence). CDR3 length equals 14 residues. The CDR3 here is CASGLAGGPHEQFF. CDR3 sequence (DNA): TGTGCCAGCGGGCTAGCGGGAGGGCCTCACGAGCAGTTCTTC.

V is TRBV7-9 and J is TRBJ2-7; D unclear. The CDR3 covers 14 residues. With 1 base removed from V and 3 bases from J, the gap between germline ends came to 10 bases. The germline gives CDR1 SEHNR, CDR2 FQNEAQ (reference sequence). The CDR3 loop reads CASSLDLGIYEQYF. The CDR3 coding sequence is TGTGCCAGCAGCTTAGACCTTGGAATCTACGAGCAGTACTTC.

V gene TRBV28 combines with J gene TRBJ1-2; 8 bases line up with TRBD1. Germline CDR1 MDHEN, CDR2 SYDVKM. This CDR3 comprises 15 residues. After removal of 2 bases from V and 3 bases from J, the junction contained 5 bases not matched to a gene. CDR3 DNA sequence: TGTGCCAGCAGTTTACAGGGGGCTACGGACTATGGCTACACCTTC. Encoded protein: CASSLQGATDYGYTF.

The chain has TRBV10-3 and TRBJ2-1; 12 nucleotides align to TRBD2. J was trimmed by 6 bases and V by 7 bases; bases with no gene match: 7. From germline, CDR1 is ENHRY and CDR2 SYGVKD. CDR3 length: 15 amino acids. CDR3 residues: CAITGWTSGINEQFF. CDR3 in DNA: TGTGCCATCACGGGATGGACTAGCGGGATCAATGAGCAGTTCTTC.

The J gene is TRBJ2-1, the V gene TRBV21-1; TRBD2, as called in the table, went unchecked against the DNA. TRBV21-1 is a pseudogene segment. CDR3 length equals 19 residues. CDR3 amino acids: CASSKAATSGLNSYNEQFF. As DNA, the CDR3 is TGTGCCAGCAGCAAAGCCGCGACTAGCGGGTTAAACTCCTACAATGAGCAGTTCTTC.

This sequence joins TRBV19 and TRBJ2-3; D is unclear. Trimming shortened V by 1 base and J by 2 bases, and 4 bases separated the two germline ends. The V gene's germline CDR1 is LNHDA and CDR2 SQIVND (reference sequence). This CDR3 has 13 amino acids. This CDR3 is CASSIGITDTQYF. CDR3 sequence (DNA): TGTGCCAGTAGTATAGGGATCACAGATACGCAGTATTTT.

This chain connects TRBV5-6 to TRBJ1-5; 7 bases line up with TRBD1. With V trimmed by 3 bases and J by 1 base, 7 bases remained unmatched. Germline CDR1 reads SGHDT; CDR2 reads YYEEEE. CDR3 length equals 16 residues. The DNA of the CDR3 is TGTGCCAGCAGCTGGGGGACAGCGCAAAGCAATCAGCCCCAGCATTTT. This encodes CASSWGTAQSNQPQHF. Variable domain in full (rest from reference TRBV5-6 and TRBJ1-5): DAGVTQSPTHLIKTRGQQVTLRCSPKSGHDTVSWYQQALGQGPQFIFQYYEEEERQRGNFPDRFSGHQFPNYSSELNVNALLLGDSALYLCASSWGTAQSNQPQHFGDGTRLSIL.

The V gene is TRBV19, the J gene TRBJ2-1; 7 bases map to TRBD1. The CDR3 length is 13 residues. Trimming cost V 6 bases and J 7 bases; bases outside gene matches: 6. Germline V gives CDR1 LNHDA, CDR2 SQIVND (reference sequence). CDR3: CASSIDRENEQFF. CDR3 nucleotides: TGTGCCAGTAGCATTGACAGGGAAAATGAGCAGTTCTTC.

The chain couples TRBV9 to TRBJ2-1; the D is unclear. CDR1 is SGDLS and CDR2 is YYNGEE in the germline V gene. The CDR3 covers 15 residues. Trimming cost V 0 bases and J 2 bases, with 9 bases left between them. In DNA, the CDR3 is TGTGCCAGCAGCGTAGAGAGATGGCCCTACAATGAGCAGTTCTTC. Translation: CASSVERWPYNEQFF.

CDR3 sequence (DNA): TGTGCCAGCAGCTTGGAACTAGCGGGAGCTGGCGAGCAGTACTTC. It encodes CASSLELAGAGEQYF. The V call is TRBV5-5, the J call TRBJ2-7; TRBD2 matches at 11 bases. This CDR3 region has 15 residues. The V gene end was trimmed by 0 bases and the J gene end by 6 bases; junction bases not matched to a gene: 5. Per the germline V gene, CDR1 is SGHKS and CDR2 is YYEKEE (reference sequence).

The chain employs TRBV15 and TRBJ2-5; 11 bases agree with TRBD1. The J segment lost 4 bases and the V segment lost 2 bases, leaving 3 bases of the junction unmatched. This CDR3 is built from 15 residues. Germline CDR1 and CDR2: LNHNV and YYDKDF (reference sequence). CDR3 nucleotides: TGTGCCACCAGCAGAAAGGACAGGGGGCCAGAGACCCAGTACTTC. Translation gives CATSRKDRGPETQYF.

The V gene is TRBV5-4, the J gene TRBJ2-3; D is perhaps TRBD1 or TRBD2 (5 bases each). CDR1 and CDR2 (germline): SGHNT, YYREEE (reference sequence). Trimming stripped 4 bases from V and 5 bases from J, with 14 bases between. This CDR3 is built from 14 residues. CDR3 residues: CASSPQEVVDTQYF. In DNA form, the CDR3 reads TGTGCCAGCAGCCCACAGGAGGTGGTAGATACGCAGTATTTT.

This CDR3 reads CASSYHASGRWYEQYF. CDR3 coding DNA: TGTGCCAGCAGCTACCACGCTAGCGGGAGGTGGTACGAGCAGTACTTC. The genes are TRBV13 and TRBJ2-7, with TRBD2 matching 11 bases. V trimming: 4 bases; J trimming: 4 bases; junction bases outside the gene matches: 9. The germline gives CDR1 PRHDT, CDR2 FYEKMQ (reference sequence). The CDR3 length is 16 residues.

This sequence joins TRBV19 and TRBJ2-7; either TRBD1 or TRBD2 may supply D (5 bases each). CDR1 LNHDA and CDR2 SQIVND come from the germline V gene (reference sequence). Trimming removed 5 bases from V and 0 bases from J, with 8 bases in between. The CDR3 extends over 13 amino acids. CDR3 loop: CASSEGSSYEQYF. Written as DNA, the CDR3 is TGTGCCAGTAGTGAGGGGAGCTCCTACGAGCAGTACTTC.

In its sample, this clone was seen a few times. V usage is TRBV5-1 and J usage is TRBJ1-1; D gene uncertain. Germline assignment: CDR1 SGHRS and CDR2 YFSETQ. The CDR3 sequence is 11 residues long. V was clipped by 4 bases and J by 5 bases, with 6 bases between them. CDR3 loop: CASSEATEAFF. CDR3 DNA sequence: TGCGCCAGCAGCGAAGCGACTGAAGCTTTCTTT.

V and J are TRBV11-2 and TRBJ1-3; possible D gene TRBD1, 5 bases. Germline V gene data show CDR1 as SGHAT and CDR2 as FQNNGV. Trimming removed 0 bases at V and 0 bases at J, with 15 bases between. This CDR3 spans 18 amino acids. The CDR3 is CASSLERAGRGSGNTIYF. The CDR3, as DNA: TGTGCCAGCAGCTTAGAGCGGGCAGGGAGAGGCTCTGGAAACACCATATATTTT.

This clone was seen a handful of times. The chain recombines TRBV9 with TRBJ2-1, with 10 bases matching TRBD2. The junction had 5 bases not matched to a gene; V was cut back by 2 bases and J by 6 bases. Germline V gene lookup returns CDR1 SGDLS and CDR2 YYNGEE. CDR3 length: 15 amino acids. CDR3 protein: CASSVSAGGPNEQFF. CDR3 bases: TGTGCCAGCAGCGTTTCAGCGGGAGGGCCCAATGAGCAGTTCTTC.

The V and J genes are TRBV5-1 and TRBJ1-5; possibly TRBD1 for D (6 bases). The germline V and J ends were trimmed by 0 bases and 0 bases, with 10 bases remaining between them. Germline loops: CDR1 SGHRS, CDR2 YFSETQ. The CDR3 is 16 amino acids. Here the CDR3 DNA reads TGCGCCAGCAGCTTGGCCGGACAGTTTAGCAATCAGCCCCAGCATTTT. Translating gives CASSLAGQFSNQPQHF. Looking up the rest from reference TRBV5-1 and TRBJ1-5 gives the full variable domain: KAGVTQTPRYLIKTRGQQVTLSCSPISGHRSVSWYQQTPGQGLQFLFEYFSETQRNKGNFPGRFSGRQFSNSRSEMNVSTLELGDSALYLCASSLAGQFSNQPQHFGDGTRLSIL.

This clone was seen a single time. The J gene is TRBJ2-3, the V gene TRBV29-1; D is unresolved. Germline assignment: CDR1 SQVTM and CDR2 ANQGSEA. This CDR3 spans 12 amino acids. V gave up 3 bases and J gave up 2 bases, with 6 bases separating them. CDR3 loop: CSVEATTDTQYF. As DNA, the CDR3 is TGCAGCGTTGAGGCTACCACAGATACGCAGTATTTT.

This chain connects TRBV30 to TRBJ1-4; D possibly corresponds to TRBD1 (5 bases). Germline lookup yields CDR1 GTSNPN and CDR2 SVGIG (reference sequence). The CDR3 loop spans 16 amino acids. V gave up 1 base and J gave up 0 bases, with 12 bases separating them. DNA for the CDR3: TGTGCCTGGAGTGGTGGGGCTATAACAACTAATGAAAAACTGTTTTTT. As protein: CAWSGGAITTNEKLFF. Full variable domain (remainder filled in from reference TRBV30 and TRBJ1-4): SQTIHQWPATLVQPVGSPLSLECTVEGTSNPNLYWYRQAAGRGLQLLFYSVGIGQISSEVPQNLSASRPQDRQFILSSKKLLLSDSGFYLCAWSGGAITTNEKLFFGSGTQLSVL.

This sequence joins TRBV5-1 and TRBJ2-1, with 15 bases fitting TRBD2. This CDR3 region has 16 residues. V trimming: 0 bases; J trimming: 12 bases; junction bases outside the gene matches: 7. The germline V gene encodes CDR1 SGHRS and CDR2 YFSETQ. The CDR3 bases are TGCGCCAGCAGCTTGGCCGGGACTAGCGGGAGGACGAGGCAGTTCTTC. Encoded protein: CASSLAGTSGRTRQFF.